These 2 T cell receptor beta chains came from one sample sequenced in a study of shared clonotypes between healthy human individuals. Naive CD8 cells lacked CD45RO, underwent positive selection for CCR7 and left out terminally differentiated effector memory CD45RA+ cells. Only in-frame clones appear in the TCRdb table, and some are missing; sequencing was by immunoSEQ multiplex PCR. The sample holds around 2,000,000 clones, 85% to 95% seen once. The sequenced material came from naive CD8+ T cells from PBMCs. The receptor set was obtained from a man aged 18 to 30 in good health. Some clones in this sample may be carry-over from other donors' samples.

The genes are TRBV7-6 and TRBJ2-1; the match to TRBD2 covers 7 bases. The CDR3 totals 16 residues. From germline, CDR1 is SGHVS and CDR2 FNYEAQ. The V and J ends lost 7 bases and 1 base, in that order; junction bases with no gene match: 10. CDR3 sequence (DNA): TGTGCCAGCACCCCCCTAGCGGATGATTCCTACAATGAGCAGTTCTTC. Translation: CASTPLADDSYNEQFF.

The rearrangement joins TRBV4-1 to TRBJ1-2, with 8 bases lining up with TRBD1. J gave up 4 bases and V 3 bases, and 4 bases lay outside the gene matches. The CDR3 covers 14 residues. Germline V gives CDR1 MGHRA, CDR2 YSYEKL. CDR3 residues: CASSHLGTGYGYTF. The DNA for the CDR3 is TGCGCCAGCAGCCACCTAGGGACAGGCTATGGCTACACCTTC.